A single sample gave rise to the 28 T cell receptor beta chains below, sequenced in a study of blood T cell repertoires in COVID-19. Libraries were prepared by immunoSEQ multiplex PCR; TCRdb keeps only in-frame clonotypes and omits some of them. Here the sample spans under 200,000 clones, around 82% being singletons. Specimen: PBMCs or T cells enriched from blood (not recorded which). These receptors were obtained from a woman aged 45-65 years in a cohort exposed to, infected with or recovered from COVID-19 (not recorded which).

The chain employs TRBV7-3 and TRBJ1-6; 8 bases match TRBD1. V lost 3 bases, J lost 8 bases, and 6 bases stayed unmatched. CDR3 size: 15 residues. From germline, CDR1 is SGHTA and CDR2 FQGTGA. Here the CDR3 reads CASSLRATGDSPLHF. Here the CDR3 DNA reads TGTGCCAGCAGCTTGAGGGCGACAGGGGATTCACCCCTCCACTTT.

The chain combines TRBV14 with TRBJ2-4, with 13 bases matching TRBD2. The CDR3 has 19 residues. Germline assignment: CDR1 SGHDN and CDR2 FVKESK. Trimming took 5 bases from V and 2 from J; bases not matched to a gene: 12. The CDR3 region has the DNA TGTGCCAGCAGCTCCGTCAGGACTAGCGGGAGCAGGCCCAAAAACATTCAGTACTTC. It translates to CASSSVRTSGSRPKNIQYF.

J is TRBJ2-5 and V is TRBV5-1, with 7 nucleotides matching TRBD1. Germline trimming cut 4 bases from V and 4 bases from J; bases unmatched to any gene: 7. The CDR3 covers 14 residues. Germline V CDR1 and CDR2: SGHRS, YFSETQ. The CDR3 loop reads CASSPQGFGETQYF. The CDR3 DNA is TGCGCCAGCAGCCCACAGGGGTTCGGAGAGACCCAGTACTTC. The variable domain in full, with the rest retrieved from reference TRBV5-1 and TRBJ2-5, is KAGVTQTPRYLIKTRGQQVTLSCSPISGHRSVSWYQQTPGQGLQFLFEYFSETQRNKGNFPGRFSGRQFSNSRSEMNVSTLELGDSALYLCASSPQGFGETQYFGPGTRLLVL.

The chain couples TRBV5-1 to TRBJ2-2; D is perhaps TRBD2 (6 bases). Trimming pared 0 bases from V and 0 bases from J, leaving 9 bases between. This CDR3 comprises 16 residues. Germline assignment: CDR1 SGHRS and CDR2 YFSETQ. CDR3 loop: CASSLGGISNTGELFF. The CDR3 DNA follows: TGCGCCAGCAGCTTGGGCGGGATCTCGAACACCGGGGAGCTGTTTTTT.

The table lists this clone with many counts. The same CDR3 also results from other DNA sequences found in this sample. The chain couples TRBV5-1 to TRBJ1-2, with D uncertain. This CDR3 comprises 13 residues. CDR1 is SGHRS and CDR2 is YFSETQ in the germline V gene. Trimming left V 0 bases short and J 5 bases short, with 8 bases between. The CDR3 reads CASSLAGGYGYTF. CDR3 nucleotide sequence: TGCGCCAGCAGCTTGGCAGGAGGTTATGGCTACACCTTC.

This rearrangement joins TRBV19 to TRBJ1-4; 7 nucleotides agree with TRBD1. This CDR3 comprises 15 residues. Germline CDR1 and CDR2: LNHDA and SQIVND (reference sequence). The V gene end was trimmed by 4 bases and the J gene end by 3 bases; junction bases not matched to a gene: 5. This CDR3 reads CASSTGTAANEKLFF. CDR3 DNA: TGTGCCAGTAGTACCGGGACAGCTGCTAATGAAAAACTGTTTTTT.

This chain uses TRBV27 with TRBJ1-5; unclear D gene. Trimming left V 4 bases short and J 2 bases short, with 9 bases between. CDR3 length: 14 residues. Per germline, CDR1 MNHEY and CDR2 SMNVEV (reference sequence). CDR3 nucleotides: TGTGCCAGCAGTTCTCGACAAGGCAATCAGCCCCAGCATTTT. It specifies CASSSRQGNQPQHF.

This clone was observed a few times. The genes are TRBV5-6 and TRBJ2-2; TRBD2 matches 9 bases. The CDR3 consists of 14 residues. The V gene's germline CDR1 is SGHDT and CDR2 YYEEEE. Trimming removed 6 bases from V and 6 bases from J; junction bases left unmatched: 6. CDR3 coding DNA: TGTGCCAGCAACCCGGGACTAGCACCCGGGGAGCTGTTTTTT. Its protein product is CASNPGLAPGELFF.

The chain carries TRBV3-1 (or the pseudogene TRBV3-2) and TRBJ2-1, with a tentative D call TRBD2 (7 bases). The CDR3 has 13 residues. Trimming took off 1 base at V and 12 bases at J, with 13 bases between the two ends. The germline V gene encodes CDR1 LGHDT and CDR2 YNNKEL (reference sequence). CDR3 loop: CASSQGSGGPQFF. CDR3 nucleotides: TGTGCCAGCAGCCAAGGGTCGGGGGGCCCGCAGTTCTTC.

CDR3 nucleotide sequence: TGTGCCAGCAGCCAAGATTCAGGGGCAGGCAATCAGCCCCAGCATTTT. It specifies CASSQDSGAGNQPQHF. This rearrangement joins TRBV4-2 to TRBJ1-5; tentative D call: TRBD1 (6 bases). Trimming left V 0 bases short and J 2 bases short, with 11 bases between. Germline CDR1 LGHNA, CDR2 YNFKEQ. The CDR3 has 16 residues.

V gene TRBV2 combines with J gene TRBJ1-2; TRBD1 aligns across 8 bases. The junction had 13 bases not matched to a gene; V was cut back by 6 bases and J by 4 bases. The length of the CDR3 is 16 residues. CDR1 and CDR2 (germline): SNHLY, FYNNEI. CDR3 protein: CASSGDRGGVSYGYTF. In nucleotides, the CDR3 is TGTGCCAGCAGCGGCGACAGGGGAGGCGTCAGCTATGGCTACACCTTC.

This clone has a single count. The chain has TRBV19 and TRBJ1-2; D might be TRBD1 (6 bases). This CDR3 comprises 14 residues. Trimming left V 1 base short and J 6 bases short, with 12 bases between. Germline CDR1 and CDR2: LNHDA and SQIVND (reference sequence). CDR3 DNA sequence: TGTGCCAGTAGTATAGGTCAGGGGAGACATGGCTACACCTTC. Translated, it gives CASSIGQGRHGYTF.

The rearrangement links TRBV2 to TRBJ1-6; 9 positions match TRBD1. This CDR3 is 15 amino acids long. The V gene end was trimmed by 5 bases and the J gene end by 7 bases; junction bases not matched to a gene: 6. The germline V gene encodes CDR1 SNHLY and CDR2 FYNNEI. The CDR3 DNA follows: TGTGCCAGCAGTTCGCCGACAGGGGGGAATTCACCCCTCCACTTT. Its protein is CASSSPTGGNSPLHF.

A word on this clone: In the same sample, other DNA sequences code for this CDR3. The genes are TRBV18 and TRBJ1-1; unclear D gene. The CDR3 runs 14 residues. Germline-derived CDR1 and CDR2 are KGHSH and LQKENI. V was shortened by 3 bases and J by 1 base, with 9 bases between the two germline ends. CDR3 in DNA: TGTGCCAGCTCACCTGGACTGGAGAACACTGAAGCTTTCTTT. Amino acids: CASSPGLENTEAFF. Complete variable domain (other parts from reference TRBV18 and TRBJ1-1): NAGVMQNPRHLVRRRGQEARLRCSPMKGHSHVYWYRQLPEEGLKFMVYLQKENIIDESGMPKERFSAEFPKEGPSILRIQQVVRGDSAAYFCASSPGLENTEAFFGQGTRLTVV.

The rearrangement uses TRBV4-1 and TRBJ2-3; TRBD1 is a possible D gene (6 bases). This CDR3 has 16 residues. Trimming shortened V by 2 bases and J by 4 bases, and 16 bases separated the two germline ends. From germline, CDR1 is MGHRA and CDR2 YSYEKL. The chain's CDR3 is CASSQIGLGAADTQYF. CDR3 nucleotide sequence: TGCGCCAGCAGCCAAATCGGTTTGGGGGCCGCAGATACGCAGTATTTT.

V usage is TRBV27 and J usage is TRBJ2-2, with 7 bases that match TRBD1. The V gene's germline CDR1 is MNHEY and CDR2 SMNVEV (reference sequence). V was clipped by 4 bases and J by 6 bases; unmatched bases: 8. CDR3 length: 15 amino acids. The CDR3 nucleotides are TGTGCCAGCAGTTCAGGGACAGTATCCGCCGGGGAGCTGTTTTTT. Protein product: CASSSGTVSAGELFF.

V usage is TRBV24-1 and J usage is TRBJ2-5; TRBD1 matches 10 bases. Germline V gives CDR1 KGHDR, CDR2 SFDVKD. The CDR3 consists of 19 residues. Unmatched junction bases numbered 13, after V lost 4 bases and J lost 0 bases. DNA of the CDR3: TGTGCCACCAGTGACTCCGGGACAGGGGCTACAGGGTACCAAGAGACCCAGTACTTC. Translation: CATSDSGTGATGYQETQYF.

V usage is TRBV24-1 and J usage is TRBJ1-5; TRBD1 is a possible D gene (6 bases). Germline CDR1 is KGHDR and CDR2 is SFDVKD. The V gene lost 5 bases and the J gene lost 2 bases, with 9 bases spanning the gap. The CDR3 has 14 residues. CDR3: CATSANRGNQPQHF. The CDR3 DNA reads as TGTGCCACCAGTGCGAACAGGGGCAATCAGCCCCAGCATTTT.

The chain uses TRBV2 and TRBJ2-3, with D perhaps matching TRBD2 (6 bases). CDR3 length equals 15 residues. Per germline, CDR1 SNHLY and CDR2 FYNNEI. V lost 0 bases and J lost 5, with 12 bases in between. CDR3 loop: CASSEAGLNLDTQYF. The DNA for the CDR3 is TGTGCCAGCAGTGAAGCGGGACTCAATCTAGATACGCAGTATTTT. The full variable domain, in which reference TRBV2 and TRBJ2-3 provide the parts outside the CDR3, is EPEVTQTPSHQVTQMGQEVILRCVPISNHLYFYWYRQILGQKVEFLVSFYNNEISEKSEIFDDQFSVERPDGSNFTLKIRSTKLEDSAMYFCASSEAGLNLDTQYFGPGTRLTVL.

DNA for the CDR3: TGTGCCAGCAGCCCTGGGACAGGGCCAACTAATGAAAAACTGTTTTTT. It yields the protein CASSPGTGPTNEKLFF. This sequence joins TRBV9 and TRBJ1-4; 9 bases are a match to TRBD1. CDR1 SGDLS and CDR2 YYNGEE come from the germline V gene. The V gene end was trimmed by 4 bases and the J gene end by 0 bases; junction bases not matched to a gene: 4. This CDR3 is built from 16 residues.

On this clone itself: A read error may account for a junction end that differs from germline. The V gene is TRBV3-1 (or the pseudogene TRBV3-2), the J gene TRBJ2-5, with a tentative D call TRBD2 (6 bases). CDR1 LGHDT and CDR2 YNNKEL come from the germline V gene (reference sequence). This CDR3 spans 15 amino acids. The CDR3 region is CASSQDYTRLGLYNF. In DNA, the CDR3 is TGTGCCAGCAGCCAAGATTACACGAGACTAGGGTTGTATAACTTC.

This clone was detected a few times. V gene TRBV11-3 combines with J gene TRBJ2-1, with D possibly being TRBD1 (5 bases). Germline V gene lookup returns CDR1 SGHNT and CDR2 YENEEA. The CDR3 is made up of 16 amino acids. Trimming shortened V by 4 bases and J by 9 bases, and 22 bases separated the two germline ends. The CDR3, as DNA: TGTGCCAGCAGCTCCGGCCCAGGGAAACCTTCGAGTGAGCAGTTCTTC. Translated, it gives CASSSGPGKPSSEQFF.

V and J are TRBV27 and TRBJ1-6; 8 bases are shared with TRBD1. This CDR3 is 19 amino acids long. Germline lookup yields CDR1 MNHEY and CDR2 SMNVEV (reference sequence). V gave up 2 bases and J gave up 4 bases; unmatched junction bases: 13. CDR3 region: CASSLRVQGAQVYNSPLHF. DNA of the CDR3: TGTGCCAGCAGTTTACGAGTCCAGGGGGCGCAGGTTTATAATTCACCCCTCCACTTT.

V gene TRBV5-8 combines with J gene TRBJ2-7; D is perhaps TRBD1 (6 bases). CDR3 length: 14 amino acids. CDR1 is SGHTS and CDR2 is YDEGEE in the germline V gene. Trimming left V 6 bases short and J 2 bases short, with 15 bases between. CDR3: CASNYGQKTYEQYF. The CDR3 region has the DNA TGTGCCAGCAACTATGGACAGAAAACCTACGAGCAGTACTTC.

The chain is built from TRBV5-6 and TRBJ1-3; D remains ambiguous. From germline, CDR1 is SGHDT and CDR2 YYEEEE. The ends were cut back, 3 bases at V and 0 bases at J, with 7 bases in the middle. The CDR3 length is 14 residues. Here the CDR3 reads CASSYDISGNTIYF. The CDR3 nucleotides read TGTGCCAGCAGCTATGACATCTCTGGAAACACCATATATTTT.

This clone was observed once. This chain connects TRBV7-9 to TRBJ2-7; D may be TRBD1 (6 bases). This CDR3 is built from 14 residues. Germline V gene data show CDR1 as SEHNR and CDR2 as FQNEAQ (reference sequence). The V and J ends lost 0 bases and 1 base respectively, with 7 bases between them. This chain's CDR3 is CASSLAGQSYEQYF. The DNA for the CDR3 is TGTGCCAGCAGCTTAGCCGGACAGTCCTACGAGCAGTACTTC.

The V and J genes are TRBV19 and TRBJ1-1; D call uncertain. V was clipped by 3 bases and J by 1 base, with 18 bases between them. CDR1 is LNHDA and CDR2 is SQIVND in the germline V gene (reference sequence). There are 17 residues in the CDR3. CDR3 nucleotides: TGTGCCAGTAGTATTATCTTTCGGGAACCCCCGAACACTGAAGCTTTCTTT. Protein: CASSIIFREPPNTEAFF.

The chain combines TRBV2 with TRBJ2-2, with TRBD2 identical over 12 bases. V lost 6 bases, J lost 6 bases, and 5 bases stayed unmatched. Germline V gene sequence: CDR1 SNHLY, CDR2 FYNNEI. CDR3 length equals 15 residues. The CDR3 reads CASRSGLAGPGELFF. CDR3 nucleotides: TGTGCCAGCAGGAGCGGACTAGCGGGACCCGGGGAGCTGTTTTTT.